Sequencing of this T cell receptor (beta chain) was carried out in a study of blood T cell repertoires in COVID-19. Study-wide background: The United States, Italy and Spain were the sources of the acute and convalescent COVID-19 samples.

In the original workflow: Cell counts per sample came from amplifying reference gene primers. The table came from immunoSEQ multiplex PCR; TCRdb's copy has only in-frame clones and leaves some out. The V and J calls and the clone size are those of that table, but D and trimming were determined from the DNA. The sample has 110,000 to 150,000 clones, roughly 90% seen once. Trimming removed 2 bases at V and 6 bases at J, with 8 bases between. Germline V gene data show CDR1 as LGHDT and CDR2 as YNNKEL (reference sequence). There are 14 residues in the CDR3. The sequenced sample was peripheral blood. The sequence was collected from a man in his sixties with active or convalescent COVID-19. The rearrangement links TRBV3-1 (or the pseudogene TRBV3-2) to TRBJ1-6; TRBD1 is a possible D gene (6 bases). This CDR3 reads CASSQSQGNSPLHF. The CDR3 coding sequence is TGTGCCAGCAGCCAATCACAGGGTAATTCACCCCTCCACTTT.